The 22 T cell receptor beta chains reported below all come from one sample, sequenced in a study of T-cell memory formation after mild COVID-19. TCRdb re-called the 5' RACE reads with MiXCR, one entry per CDR3 protein. Altogether 350,000 to 500,000 distinct CDR3 sequences are present, about 20% being singletons, with the ten largest covering about 22%. Material for sequencing was PBMCs or a T cell subset sorted from them (not recorded which). The receptors here all came from a man in his late teens or twenties who had mild COVID-19 (a few samples of this study predate the infection). Cell type and time point are not known.

This clonotype occurred many times. The chain employs TRBV5-5 and TRBJ2-3; possible D gene TRBD1, 7 bases. This CDR3 comprises 17 residues. Germline lookup yields CDR1 SGHKS and CDR2 YYEKEE (reference sequence). The V and J ends lost 4 bases and 0 bases respectively, with 18 bases between them. The CDR3 region has the DNA TGTGCCAGCAGCCCGAGGACCGGAGGGGGCAGCACAGATACGCAGTATTTT. This codes for CASSPRTGGGSTDTQYF.

The chain links TRBV5-5 to TRBJ1-2; 7 bases map to TRBD1. CDR3 length equals 14 residues. Germline lookup yields CDR1 SGHKS and CDR2 YYEKEE (reference sequence). With 1 base clipped from V and 8 bases from J, the junction kept 8 bases outside the gene matches. This CDR3 reads CASSLRTGSFGYTF. For the CDR3, the DNA is TGTGCCAGCAGCTTGAGGACAGGTTCTTTCGGCTACACCTTC. The full variable domain, completed using reference TRBV5-5 and TRBJ1-2, is DAGVTQSPTHLIKTRGQQVTLRCSPISGHKSVSWYQQVLGQGPQFIFQYYEKEERGRGNFPDRFSARQFPNYSSELNVNALLLGDSALYLCASSLRTGSFGYTFGSGTRLTVV.

This clonotype has ten or more counts. The genes are TRBV12-3 or TRBV12-4 and TRBJ1-3; D is ambiguous. The CDR3 has 13 residues. V lost 4 bases and J lost 2, with 6 bases in between. The CDR3 spells CASSSAAGNTIYF. The CDR3 region has the DNA TGTGCCAGCAGTTCGGCGGCTGGAAACACCATATATTTT.

DNA for the CDR3: TGTGCCACCAGTGATGGGACAGCCGCCAATAGTGGCTACACCTTC. Translation gives CATSDGTAANSGYTF. The chain uses TRBV24-1 and TRBJ1-2; 7 nucleotides match TRBD1. The CDR3 covers 15 residues. Germline CDR1 reads KGHDR; CDR2 reads SFDVKD. Trimming removed 3 bases from V and 7 bases from J; junction bases left unmatched: 10.

Concerning this clonotype itself: The junction does not match germline at one end; this may be a read error. V usage is TRBV29-1 and J usage is TRBJ1-2; D gene uncertain. The CDR3 sequence is 11 residues long. Germline assignment: CDR1 SQVTM and CDR2 ANQGSEA. The CDR3 DNA reads TGCAGCGTTGAAGTCCCGACCGCTAAGTCCTTC. It encodes CSVEVPTAKSF.

The CDR3 region is CASSFSGATNYGYTF. The CDR3 DNA reads as TGCGCCAGCAGCTTTTCGGGGGCCACTAACTATGGCTACACCTTC. The V gene is TRBV5-1, the J gene TRBJ1-2, with D perhaps TRBD1 (6 bases). This CDR3 contains 15 residues. V lost 2 bases and J lost 0, with 11 bases in between. Germline CDR1 is SGHRS and CDR2 is YFSETQ.

The chain has TRBV7-9 and TRBJ1-1; D possibly corresponds to TRBD1 (6 bases). Germline V gene data show CDR1 as SEHNR and CDR2 as FQNEAQ (reference sequence). Trimming left V 4 bases short and J 2 bases short, with 14 bases between. This CDR3 is built from 15 residues. This CDR3 is CASSSVRTANTEAFF. CDR3 DNA: TGTGCCAGCAGCTCCGTTAGGACAGCTAACACTGAAGCTTTCTTT.

This clonotype was observed a few times. V and J are TRBV10-3 and TRBJ2-3, with 7 bases aligning to TRBD1. This CDR3 region has 14 residues. The junction had 3 bases not matched to a gene; V was cut back by 4 bases and J by 2 bases. Germline loops: CDR1 ENHRY, CDR2 SYGVKD. This CDR3 reads CAISGGQATDTQYF. The DNA of the CDR3 is TGTGCCATCAGTGGAGGACAGGCCACAGATACGCAGTATTTT.

This clonotype occurred a few times. V usage is TRBV24-1 and J usage is TRBJ2-3; 7 bases map to TRBD2. With V trimmed by 6 bases and J by 6 bases, 8 bases remained unmatched. Germline V lookup: CDR1 KGHDR, CDR2 SFDVKD. CDR3 length equals 14 residues. For the CDR3, the DNA is TGTGCCACCAGTCCAGCGGGGCGGTTGGATACGCAGTATTTT. Its protein product is CATSPAGRLDTQYF.

This clonotype was picked up a small number of times. The genes are TRBV5-4 and TRBJ2-3; 16 positions agree with TRBD2. Germline assignment: CDR1 SGHNT and CDR2 YYREEE (reference sequence). J gave up 2 bases and V 0 bases, and 12 bases lay outside the gene matches. There are 21 residues in the CDR3. CDR3 DNA: TGTGCCAGCAGCTTGGAGGGACCGGGACTAGCGGGGGGGCTTCTCACAGATACGCAGTATTTT. Its protein is CASSLEGPGLAGGLLTDTQYF.

This CDR3 is CASSGREGTEAFF. The CDR3 DNA reads TGTGCCAGCAGTGGCAGGGAGGGGACTGAAGCTTTCTTT. This chain connects TRBV11-3 to TRBJ1-1; tentatively, D is TRBD1 (5 bases). The germline V gene has CDR1 SGHNT and CDR2 YENEEA. The CDR3 spans 13 residues. Trimming left V 6 bases short and J 5 bases short, with 13 bases between. Complete variable domain (other parts from reference TRBV11-3 and TRBJ1-1): EAGVVQSPRYKIIEKKQPVAFWCNPISGHNTLYWYLQNLGQGPELLIRYENEEAVDDSQLPKDRFSAERLKGVDSTLKIQPAELGDSAVYLCASSGREGTEAFFGQGTRLTVV.

The chain has TRBV20-1 and TRBJ1-1; D unresolved. In germline, CDR1 is DFQATT, CDR2 SNEGSKA (reference sequence). Trimming took 5 bases from V and 1 from J, leaving 11 bases between them. The CDR3 length is 13 residues. CDR3 region: CSARQDWNTEAFF. For the CDR3, the DNA is TGCAGTGCTCGGCAGGACTGGAACACTGAAGCTTTCTTT.

This clonotype was detected ten times or more. The chain is built from TRBV15 and TRBJ2-2; D gene ambiguous. V gave up 4 bases and J gave up 8 bases, with 5 bases separating them. Germline V gene lookup returns CDR1 LNHNV and CDR2 YYDKDF (reference sequence). The CDR3 extends over 11 amino acids. The chain's CDR3 is CATSKLGELFF. CDR3 coding DNA: TGTGCCACCAGCAAATTAGGGGAGCTGTTTTTT.

The chain joins TRBV18 to TRBJ2-5; 13 bases agree with TRBD2. This CDR3 comprises 15 residues. Germline loops: CDR1 KGHSH, CDR2 LQKENI. V trimming: 6 bases; J trimming: 4 bases; junction bases outside the gene matches: 5. CDR3 amino acids: CASSQGLAGIETQYF. CDR3 DNA sequence: TGTGCCAGCTCCCAGGGACTAGCGGGGATAGAGACCCAGTACTTC.

CDR3 loop: CSVGEDNSPLHF. CDR3 nucleotides: TGCAGCGTTGGAGAAGACAATTCACCCCTCCACTTT. This chain links TRBV29-1 with TRBJ1-6; no clear D gene. Germline CDR1 and CDR2: SQVTM and ANQGSEA. This CDR3 is 12 amino acids long. V lost 4 bases to trimming and J lost 7 bases, with 8 bases between them.

The sample holds a few counts of this clonotype. The V call is TRBV20-1, the J call TRBJ2-3, with D tentatively TRBD1 or TRBD2 (6 bases each). V was pared by 0 bases and J by 1 base, with 17 bases between. The germline gives CDR1 DFQATT, CDR2 SNEGSKA (reference sequence). This CDR3 comprises 17 residues. The CDR3 sequence: CSARDPSSGGGTDTQYF. CDR3 DNA: TGCAGTGCTAGAGACCCTTCCTCCGGGGGCGGCACAGATACGCAGTATTTT.

This chain links TRBV28 with TRBJ1-2, with TRBD1 identical over 11 bases. The V segment lost 5 bases and the J segment 8 bases; nucleotides outside the gene matches: 7. Germline V gene data show CDR1 as MDHEN and CDR2 as SYDVKM. This CDR3 spans 14 amino acids. In DNA, the CDR3 is TGTGCCAGCAGTGTGGACAGGGGGCGTATCGGCTACACCTTC. It translates to CASSVDRGRIGYTF.

This clonotype was seen more than once but under ten times. The rearrangement uses TRBV4-1 and TRBJ1-4; TRBD1 agrees at 10 bases. Germline CDR1 reads MGHRA; CDR2 reads YSYEKL. The CDR3 runs 14 residues. The V segment lost 5 bases and the J segment 8 bases; nucleotides outside the gene matches: 5. Here the CDR3 reads CASSAGTGDEKLFF. CDR3 coding DNA: TGCGCCAGCAGCGCCGGGACAGGGGACGAAAAACTGTTTTTT.

Many counts were recorded for this clonotype. The V call is TRBV7-9, the J call TRBJ1-1; D is unresolved. The CDR3 spans 13 residues. V shed 5 bases and J shed 7 bases, with 14 bases lying between them. The germline V gene has CDR1 SEHNR and CDR2 FQNEAQ (reference sequence). The CDR3 here is CASSVVLLGEAFF. The DNA of the CDR3 is TGTGCCAGCAGCGTCGTACTTTTGGGTGAAGCTTTCTTT. The full variable domain, its missing parts supplied by reference TRBV7-9 and TRBJ1-1, is DTGVSQNPRHKITKRGQNVTFRCDPISEHNRLYWYRQTLGQGPEFLTYFQNEAQLEKSRLLSDRFSAERPKGSFSTLEIQRTEQGDSAMYLCASSVVLLGEAFFGQGTRLTVV.

In its sample, this clonotype was seen a few times. This rearrangement joins TRBV7-2 to TRBJ1-3; D gene uncertain. Germline CDR1 and CDR2: SGHTA and FQGNSA. The V gene lost 1 base and the J gene lost 1 base, with 11 bases spanning the gap. The CDR3 runs to 16 residues. The CDR3 coding sequence is TGTGCCAGCAGCTTAGTATGGGCAGGTTCTGGAAACACCATATATTTT. As protein: CASSLVWAGSGNTIYF.

This sequence joins TRBV14 and TRBJ2-3; D unresolved. V lost 1 base, J lost 6 bases, and 17 bases lay in between. The germline V gene has CDR1 SGHDN and CDR2 FVKESK. The CDR3 runs to 16 residues. The CDR3 DNA is TGTGCCAGCAGCCAAGCCCCCCCCCCGTGGGTTGATACGCAGTATTTT. This gives the protein CASSQAPPPWVDTQYF.

Comments on this clonotype: One junction end does not reproduce the germline sequence, and a read error may be involved. The chain joins TRBV20-1 to TRBJ1-6; no firm D call. The CDR3 totals 14 residues. CDR1 is DFQATT and CDR2 is SNEGSKA in the germline V gene (reference sequence). The CDR3 region is CSARLSSYNSPLNF. Written as DNA, the CDR3 is TGCAGTGCTAGACTAAGCTCCTATAATTCACCCCTCAACTTT.